A selection of T cell receptor beta chains follows, all from one sample in a study of Tregs in tolerant kidney transplant recipients. Profiled with immunoSEQ multiplex PCR; TCRdb holds only in-frame clones, not every one. Found here are around 70,000 clones, 80% to 95% of them singletons; the top ten hold 11%. The sample here was CD8+ T cells from blood, taken before the transplant. The receptors here all came from a human donor who received a combined kidney and bone marrow transplant. CDR3s include the opening cysteine and the closing phenylalanine or tryptophan. D genes are given only for firm matches. Clone size, where shown, is once, few, many, or a class for clones that have expanded.

>TRBJ1-1|TRBD1|TRBV2|15|.
TGTGCCAGCATTTACACAGGGGGTCTGAACACTGAAGCTTTCTTT
CASIYTGGLNTEAFF
>TRBJ1-5|.|TRBV19|15|.
TGTGCCAGTAGTAAGGGGGGGGATAGCAATCAGCCCCAGCATTTT
CASSKGGDSNQPQHF
>TRBJ2-1|TRBD2|TRBV9|17|.
TGTGCCAGCAGCGCAAACCCTCTAGCGGGAGGAGGTAATGAGCAGTTCTTC
CASSANPLAGGGNEQFF
>TRBJ2-3|TRBD2|TRBV15|16|.
TGTGCCACCAGCAGGCCGAGCGGGGGGAGCACAGATACGCAGTATTTT
CATSRPSGGSTDTQYF
>TRBJ1-3|.|TRBV11-2|16|.
TGTGCCAGCAGCTTAGATGGCCCAGGGATGGGAAACACCATATATTTT
CASSLDGPGMGNTIYF
>TRBJ1-1|.|TRBV7-6|17|once
TGTGCCAGCAGCCACTACCCATCTGCAGAGGGGAACACTGAAGCTTTCTTT
CASSHYPSAEGNTEAFF
>TRBJ2-7|.|TRBV27|13|.
TGTGCCAGCAGAAGGGACACAGGATACGAGCAGTACTTC
CASRRDTGYEQYF
>TRBJ2-1|TRBD1|TRBV4-3|18|.
TGCGCCAGCAGCCAAGAAATTAACTTCCGGACAGGCGGGAATGAGCAGTTCTTC
CASSQEINFRTGGNEQFF
>TRBJ1-1|TRBD1|TRBV7-8|14|.
TGTGCCAGCGGGAGGACAGGGGGCACGACTGAAGCTTTCTTT
CASGRTGGTTEAFF
>TRBJ2-2|TRBD1|TRBV9|17|.
TGTGCCAGCAGCTTGGGACAGGGGGCGCGTAATACCGGGGAGCTGTTTTTT
CASSLGQGARNTGELFF
>TRBJ2-5|TRBD2|TRBV2|15|.
TGTGCCAGCAGAGGACTAGCGGGAGGGCAAGAGACCCAGTACTTC
CASRGLAGGQETQYF
>TRBJ1-6|TRBD1|TRBV4-2|14|.
TGTGCCAGCAGCCAAGGGACAGGGGATTCACCCCTCCACTTT
CASSQGTGDSPLHF
>TRBJ1-2|TRBD1|TRBV10-3|20|.
TGTGCCATCAGTGATTCCGGACGACAGGGTACTTCCCAAGCTAACTATGGCTACACCTTC
CAISDSGRQGTSQANYGYTF
>TRBJ1-5|.|TRBV13|13|.
TGTGCCAGCAGTGGGGGGGGCAATCAGCCCCAGCATTTT
CASSGGGNQPQHF
>TRBJ1-3|.|TRBV6-4|18|.
TGTGCCAGCAGTAACTACCTTTTCCGGGTGTACTCTGGAAACACCATATATTTT
CASSNYLFRVYSGNTIYF
>TRBJ2-5|.|TRBV5-1|14|.
TGCGCCAGCAGCTTGGTCCTAGCGACGGAGACCCAGTACTTC
CASSLVLATETQYF
>TRBJ2-1|TRBD2|TRBV9|15|.
TGTGCCAGCAGCGTAGCGGGGGGGCCAAGCAATGAGCAGTTCTTC
CASSVAGGPSNEQFF
>TRBJ2-5|.|TRBV9|13|.
TGTGCCAGCAGCGTAATGTCCGGGGAGACCCAGTACTTC
CASSVMSGETQYF
>TRBJ2-1|.|TRBV27|14|.
TGTGCCAGCAGTTTTGGAGCAGGGGACAATGAGCAGTTCTTC
CASSFGAGDNEQFF
>TRBJ2-3|.|TRBV4-1|13|.
TGCGCCAGCAGCTCAGTCCCCTCGGGTACGCAGTATTTT
CASSSVPSGTQYF
>TRBJ2-1|TRBD2|TRBV27|17|.
TGTGCCAGCAGTTTCTCCACTAGCGGGGGAACCTACAATGAGCAGTTCTTC
CASSFSTSGGTYNEQFF
>TRBJ2-7|.|TRBV29-1|16|.
TGCAGCGTTGAAGGAAGGGATGAGAGGGCCCTTAGGGAGCAGTACTTC
CSVEGRDERALREQYF
>TRBJ1-1|.|TRBV4-3|15|.
TGCGCCAGCAGCCAGCGGGGCGTTTTGAACACTGAAGCTTTCTTT
CASSQRGVLNTEAFF
>TRBJ1-2|TRBD1|TRBV7-9|13|.
TGTGCCAGCAGCTTAGCACTGGACAGGGACTACACCTTC
CASSLALDRDYTF
>TRBJ2-3|.|TRBV19|15|.
TGTGCCAGTAGTATGCCTACAGCCTCTTCAGATACGCAGTATTTT
CASSMPTASSDTQYF
>TRBJ2-7|TRBD1|TRBV7-9|15|.
TGTGCCAGCACCCTCTCCGGGACAGGGGGTTACGAGCAGTACTTC
CASTLSGTGGYEQYF
>TRBJ2-7|.|TRBV7-8|12|.
TGTGCCAGCAGCTTATGGGGCCACGAGCAGTACTTC
CASSLWGHEQYF
>TRBJ2-7|.|TRBV28|14|.
TGTGCCAGCAGGCTAGGGGCTAGCTCCTACGAGCAGTACTTC
CASRLGASSYEQYF
>TRBJ2-1|TRBD1|TRBV2|16|.
TGTGCCAGCAGAACGAACAGGGGGCTGGGGGTTCCTGAGCAGTTCTTC
CASRTNRGLGVPEQFF
>TRBJ2-7|.|TRBV6-1|14|.
TGTGCCAGCTCGAAACAGGGCGTGACCTACGAGCAGTACTTC
CASSKQGVTYEQYF
>TRBJ2-3|.|TRBV21-1|18|.
TGTGCCAGCAGCAAAGGTAATAGGAGGACTAGCGATACAGATACGCAGTATTTT
CASSKGNRRTSDTDTQYF
>TRBJ1-1|.|TRBV6-6|14|.
TGTGCCAGCAGTTACTCGGAGGGGAACACTGAAGCTTTCTTT
CASSYSEGNTEAFF
>TRBJ1-1|.|TRBV9|13|.
TGTGCCAGCAGCGTAGGGGCGAACACTGAAGCTTTCTTT
CASSVGANTEAFF
>TRBJ1-1|TRBD1|TRBV30|13|.
TGTGCCTGGGTGACAGGGGGGAACACTGAAGCTTTCTTT
CAWVTGGNTEAFF
>TRBJ1-5|.|TRBV30|13|.
TGTGCCTGGAGTCGGACTGGGAATCAGCCCCAGCATTTT
CAWSRTGNQPQHF
>TRBJ2-5|TRBD2|TRBV9|17|.
TGTGCCAGCAGCCCATCCCTTAGCGCGGGGGTGGGAGAGACCCAGTACTTC
CASSPSLSAGVGETQYF
>TRBJ2-7|TRBD2|TRBV7-8|16|.
TGTGCCAGCAGCTTAGCTCAGGCTAGCGGAACCTACGAGCAGTACTTC
CASSLAQASGTYEQYF
>TRBJ1-4|TRBD1|TRBV2|14|few
TGTGCCAGCAGAAGGACAGGGTTGGAGGAAAAACTGTTTTTT
CASRRTGLEEKLFF
>TRBJ2-2|TRBD2|TRBV9|14|.
TGTGCCAGCAGCCCGGGACTAGTCTCCGGGGAGCTGTTTTTT
CASSPGLVSGELFF
>TRBJ2-7|TRBD1|TRBV28|14|.
TGTGCCAGCAGGCCGCTAGGGGGCACCTACGAGCAGTACTTC
CASRPLGGTYEQYF